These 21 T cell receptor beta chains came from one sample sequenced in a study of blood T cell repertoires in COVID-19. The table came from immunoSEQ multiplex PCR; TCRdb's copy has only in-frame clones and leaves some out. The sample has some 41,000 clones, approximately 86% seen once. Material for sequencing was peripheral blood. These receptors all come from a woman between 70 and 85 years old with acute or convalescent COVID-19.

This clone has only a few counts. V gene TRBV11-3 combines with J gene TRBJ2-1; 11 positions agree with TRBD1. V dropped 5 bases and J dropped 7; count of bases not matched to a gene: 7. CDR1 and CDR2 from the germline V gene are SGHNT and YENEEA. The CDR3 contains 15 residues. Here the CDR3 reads CASSQRGTGGNEQFF. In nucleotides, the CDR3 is TGTGCCAGCAGCCAGCGCGGGACAGGGGGAAATGAGCAGTTCTTC.

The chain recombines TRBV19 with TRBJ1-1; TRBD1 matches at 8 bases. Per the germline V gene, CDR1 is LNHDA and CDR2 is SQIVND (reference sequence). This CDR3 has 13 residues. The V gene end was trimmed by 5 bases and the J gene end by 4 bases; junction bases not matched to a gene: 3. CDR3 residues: CASSQGAGTEAFF. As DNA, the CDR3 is TGTGCCAGTAGTCAGGGGGCGGGCACTGAAGCTTTCTTT.

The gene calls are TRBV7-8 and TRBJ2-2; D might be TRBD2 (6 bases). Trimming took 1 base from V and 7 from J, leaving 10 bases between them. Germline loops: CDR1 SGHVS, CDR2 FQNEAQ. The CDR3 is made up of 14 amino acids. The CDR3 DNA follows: TGTGCCAGCAGCTTAGGGGCGGGGAGCGGGGAGCTGTTTTTT. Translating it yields CASSLGAGSGELFF.

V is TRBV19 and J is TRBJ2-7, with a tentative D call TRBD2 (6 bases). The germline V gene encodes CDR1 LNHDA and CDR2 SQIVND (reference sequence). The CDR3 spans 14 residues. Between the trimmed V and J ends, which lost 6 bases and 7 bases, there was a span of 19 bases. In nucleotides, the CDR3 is TGTGCCAGTAGCCAACTCGCGGGTGCGGGGGAGCAGTACTTC. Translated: CASSQLAGAGEQYF.

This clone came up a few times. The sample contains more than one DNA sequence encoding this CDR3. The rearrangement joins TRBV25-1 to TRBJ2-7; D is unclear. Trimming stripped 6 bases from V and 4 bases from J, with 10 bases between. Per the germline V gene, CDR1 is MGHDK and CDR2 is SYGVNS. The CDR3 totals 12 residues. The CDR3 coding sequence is TGTGCCAGCAGCGCTTCCGGGTACGAGCAGTACTTC. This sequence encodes CASSASGYEQYF.

CDR3 sequence (DNA): TGCAGCCATAAGGGGGCCACGGGAAACATTCAGTACTTC. Encoded protein: CSHKGATGNIQYF. This chain joins TRBV29-1 and TRBJ2-4, with TRBD1 identical over 7 bases. The CDR3 has 13 residues. Germline CDR1 is SQVTM and CDR2 is ANQGSEA. The J segment lost 6 bases and the V segment lost 8 bases, leaving 10 bases of the junction unmatched. The full variable domain, completed using reference TRBV29-1 and TRBJ2-4, is SAVISQKPSRDICQRGTSLTIQCQVDSQVTMMFWYRQQPGQSLTLIATANQGSEATYESGFVIDKFPISRPNLTFSTLTVSNMSPEDSSIYLCSHKGATGNIQYFGAGTRLSVL.

The CDR3 nucleotides read TGTGCCAGCAGCTTGGGTTTCATGAACACTGAAGCTTTCTTT. Protein product: CASSLGFMNTEAFF. V is TRBV5-4 and J is TRBJ1-1; D is undetermined. The CDR3 contains 14 residues. Trimming took 0 bases from V and 0 from J, leaving 6 bases between them. Germline lookup yields CDR1 SGHNT and CDR2 YYREEE (reference sequence). Looking up the rest from reference TRBV5-4 and TRBJ1-1 gives the full variable domain: ETGVTQSPTHLIKTRGQQVTLRCSSQSGHNTVSWYQQALGQGPQFIFQYYREEENGRGNFPPRFSGLQFPNYSSELNVNALELDDSALYLCASSLGFMNTEAFFGQGTRLTVV.

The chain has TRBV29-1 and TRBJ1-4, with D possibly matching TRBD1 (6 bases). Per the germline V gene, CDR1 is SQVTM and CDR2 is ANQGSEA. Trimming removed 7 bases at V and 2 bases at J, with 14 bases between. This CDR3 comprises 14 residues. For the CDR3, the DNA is TGCAGCGCCGGGCGGGGGCCCACTAATGAAAAACTGTTTTTT. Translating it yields CSAGRGPTNEKLFF.

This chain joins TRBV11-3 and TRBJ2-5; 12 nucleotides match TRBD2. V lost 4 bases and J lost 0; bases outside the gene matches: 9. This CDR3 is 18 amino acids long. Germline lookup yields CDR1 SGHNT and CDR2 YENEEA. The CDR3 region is CASSSVGLAGGYQETQYF. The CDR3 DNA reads TGTGCCAGCAGCTCCGTGGGACTAGCGGGTGGGTACCAAGAGACCCAGTACTTC.

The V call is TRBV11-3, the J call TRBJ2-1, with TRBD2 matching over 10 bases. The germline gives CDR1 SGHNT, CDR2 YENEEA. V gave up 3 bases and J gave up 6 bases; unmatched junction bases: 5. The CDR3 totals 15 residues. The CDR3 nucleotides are TGTGCCAGCAGCTTTGGAGCTAGCGGGAGCAATGAGCAGTTCTTC. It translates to CASSFGASGSNEQFF.

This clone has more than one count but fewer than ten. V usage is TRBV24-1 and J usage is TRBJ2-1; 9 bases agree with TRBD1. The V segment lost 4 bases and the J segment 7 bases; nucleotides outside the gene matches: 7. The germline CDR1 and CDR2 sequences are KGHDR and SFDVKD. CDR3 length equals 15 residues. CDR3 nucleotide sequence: TGTGCCACCAGTGACCGATCCGGGACAGGGAATGAGCAGTTCTTC. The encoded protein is CATSDRSGTGNEQFF.

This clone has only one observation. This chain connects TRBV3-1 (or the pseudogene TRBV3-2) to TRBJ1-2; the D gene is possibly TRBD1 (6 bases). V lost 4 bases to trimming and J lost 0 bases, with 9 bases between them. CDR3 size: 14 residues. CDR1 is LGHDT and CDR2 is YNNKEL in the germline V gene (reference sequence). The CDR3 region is CASSPQGSNYGYTF. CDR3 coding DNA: TGTGCCAGCAGCCCCCAGGGGTCTAACTATGGCTACACCTTC.

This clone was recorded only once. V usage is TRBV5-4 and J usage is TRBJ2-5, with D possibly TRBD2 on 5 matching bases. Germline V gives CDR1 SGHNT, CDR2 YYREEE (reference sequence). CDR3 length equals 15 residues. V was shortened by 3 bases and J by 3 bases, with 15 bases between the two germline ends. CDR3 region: CASSSTGSREETQYF. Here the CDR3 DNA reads TGTGCCAGCAGCTCCACCGGGTCGAGGGAAGAGACCCAGTACTTC.

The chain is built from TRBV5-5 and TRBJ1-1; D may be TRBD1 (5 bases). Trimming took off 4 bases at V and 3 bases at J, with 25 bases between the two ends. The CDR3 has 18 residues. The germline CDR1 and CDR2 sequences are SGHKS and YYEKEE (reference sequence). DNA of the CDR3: TGTGCCAGCAGCGGGGCCCGGGGAGGGGCGCGTAGGGACACTGAAGCTTTCTTT. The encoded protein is CASSGARGGARRDTEAFF.

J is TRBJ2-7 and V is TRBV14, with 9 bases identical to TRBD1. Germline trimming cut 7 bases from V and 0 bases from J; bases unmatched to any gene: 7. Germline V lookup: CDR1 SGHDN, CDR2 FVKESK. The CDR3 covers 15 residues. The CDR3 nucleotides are TGTGCCAGCACCAAACCGGGACAGGGCTCCTACGAGCAGTACTTC. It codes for CASTKPGQGSYEQYF. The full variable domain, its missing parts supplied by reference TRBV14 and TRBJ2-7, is EAGVTQFPSHSVIEKGQTVTLRCDPISGHDNLYWYRRVMGKEIKFLLHFVKESKQDESGMPNNRFLAERTGGTYSTLKVQPAELEDSGVYFCASTKPGQGSYEQYFGPGTRLTVT.

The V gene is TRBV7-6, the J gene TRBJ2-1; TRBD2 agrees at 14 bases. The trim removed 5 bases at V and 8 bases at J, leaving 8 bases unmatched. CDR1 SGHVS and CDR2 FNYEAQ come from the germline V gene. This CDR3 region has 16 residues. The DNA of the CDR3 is TGTGCCAGCAGCGTAAGACTAGCGGGAGGGTGGGATGAGCAGTTCTTC. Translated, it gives CASSVRLAGGWDEQFF. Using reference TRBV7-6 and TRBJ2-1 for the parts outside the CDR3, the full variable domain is GAGVSQSPRYKVTKRGQDVALRCDPISGHVSLYWYRQALGQGPEFLTYFNYEAQQDKSGLPNDRFSAERPEGSISTLTIQRTEQRDSAMYRCASSVRLAGGWDEQFFGPGTRLTVL.

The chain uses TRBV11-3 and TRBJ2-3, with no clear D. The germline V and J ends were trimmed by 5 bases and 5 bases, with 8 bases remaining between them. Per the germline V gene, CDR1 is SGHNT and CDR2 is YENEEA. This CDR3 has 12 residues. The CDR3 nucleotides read TGTGCCAGCAGCCAGACTGGAGATACGCAGTATTTT. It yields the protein CASSQTGDTQYF.

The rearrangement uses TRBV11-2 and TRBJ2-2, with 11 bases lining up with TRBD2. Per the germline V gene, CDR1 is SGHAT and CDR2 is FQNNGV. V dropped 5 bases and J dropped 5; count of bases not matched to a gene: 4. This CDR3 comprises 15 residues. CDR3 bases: TGTGCCAGCAGCCGACTAGCGGGAAAAACCGGGGAGCTGTTTTTT. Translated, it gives CASSRLAGKTGELFF.

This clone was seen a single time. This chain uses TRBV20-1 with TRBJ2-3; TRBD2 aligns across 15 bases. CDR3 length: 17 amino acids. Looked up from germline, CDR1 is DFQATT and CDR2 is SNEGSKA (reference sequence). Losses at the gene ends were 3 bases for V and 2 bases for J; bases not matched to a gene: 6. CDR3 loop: CSASTGLAGGPTDTQYF. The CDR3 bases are TGCAGTGCTAGTACGGGACTAGCGGGAGGACCCACAGATACGCAGTATTTT.

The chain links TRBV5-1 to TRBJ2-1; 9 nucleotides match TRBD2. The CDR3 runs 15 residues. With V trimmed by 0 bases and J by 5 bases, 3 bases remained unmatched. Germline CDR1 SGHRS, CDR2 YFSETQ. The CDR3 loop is CASSLVLAGNNEQFF. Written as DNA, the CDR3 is TGCGCCAGCAGCTTGGTCCTAGCGGGAAACAATGAGCAGTTCTTC.

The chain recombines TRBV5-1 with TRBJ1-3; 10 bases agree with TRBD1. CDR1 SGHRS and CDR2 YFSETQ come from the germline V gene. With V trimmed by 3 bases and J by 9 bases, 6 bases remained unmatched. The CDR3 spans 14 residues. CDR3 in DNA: TGCGCCAGCAGCTACGGGACAGGGGAGGTCACCATATATTTT. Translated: CASSYGTGEVTIYF. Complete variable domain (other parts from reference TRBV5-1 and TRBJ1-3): KAGVTQTPRYLIKTRGQQVTLSCSPISGHRSVSWYQQTPGQGLQFLFEYFSETQRNKGNFPGRFSGRQFSNSRSEMNVSTLELGDSALYLCASSYGTGEVTIYFGEGSWLTVV.